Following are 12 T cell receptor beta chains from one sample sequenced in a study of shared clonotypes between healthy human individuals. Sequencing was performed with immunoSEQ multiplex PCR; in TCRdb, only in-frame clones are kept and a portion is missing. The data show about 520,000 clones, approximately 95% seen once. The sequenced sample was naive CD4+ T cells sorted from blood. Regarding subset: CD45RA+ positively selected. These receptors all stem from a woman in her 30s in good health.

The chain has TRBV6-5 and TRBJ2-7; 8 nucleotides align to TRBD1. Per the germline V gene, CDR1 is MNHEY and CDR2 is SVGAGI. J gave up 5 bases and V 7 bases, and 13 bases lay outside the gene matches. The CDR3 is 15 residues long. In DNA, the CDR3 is TGTGCCAGCACCCCCGTATACAGGGGGATAAACGAGCAGTACTTC. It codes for CASTPVYRGINEQYF.

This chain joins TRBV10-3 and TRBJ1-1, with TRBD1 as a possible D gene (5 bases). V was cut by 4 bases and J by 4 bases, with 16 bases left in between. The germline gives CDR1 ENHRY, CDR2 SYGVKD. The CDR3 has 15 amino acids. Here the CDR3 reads CAISAFGGSSTEAFF. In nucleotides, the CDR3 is TGTGCCATCAGTGCCTTTGGGGGATCGAGCACTGAAGCTTTCTTT.

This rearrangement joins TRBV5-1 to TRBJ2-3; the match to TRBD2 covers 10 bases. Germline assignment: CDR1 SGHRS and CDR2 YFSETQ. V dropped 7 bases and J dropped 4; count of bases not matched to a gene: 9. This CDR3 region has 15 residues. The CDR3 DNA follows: TGCGCCAGCTCATCTAGCGGGAGACAGTCAGATACGCAGTATTTT. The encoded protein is CASSSSGRQSDTQYF.

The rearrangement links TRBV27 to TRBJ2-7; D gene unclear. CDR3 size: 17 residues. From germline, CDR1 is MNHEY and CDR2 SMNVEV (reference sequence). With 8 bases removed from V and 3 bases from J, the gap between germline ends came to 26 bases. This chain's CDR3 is CASGRPWAVSSIYEQYF. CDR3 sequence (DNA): TGTGCCAGCGGTCGGCCTTGGGCAGTTTCTTCAATCTACGAGCAGTACTTC.

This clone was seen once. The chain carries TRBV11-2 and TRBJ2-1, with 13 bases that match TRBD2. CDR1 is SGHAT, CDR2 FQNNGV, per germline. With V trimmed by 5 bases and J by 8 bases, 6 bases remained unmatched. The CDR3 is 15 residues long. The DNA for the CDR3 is TGTGCCAGCAGCAAAACTAGCGGGAGGGCCTATGAGCAGTTCTTC. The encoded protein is CASSKTSGRAYEQFF.

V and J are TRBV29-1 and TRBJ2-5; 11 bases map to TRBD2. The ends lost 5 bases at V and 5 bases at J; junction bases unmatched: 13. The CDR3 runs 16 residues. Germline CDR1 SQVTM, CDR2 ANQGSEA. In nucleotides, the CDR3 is TGCAGCGTTTTGCTAGCGGGAGGAGGGACGAGTGAGACCCAGTACTTC. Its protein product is CSVLLAGGGTSETQYF. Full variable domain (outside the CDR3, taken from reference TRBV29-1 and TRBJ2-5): SAVISQKPSRDICQRGTSLTIQCQVDSQVTMMFWYRQQPGQSLTLIATANQGSEATYESGFVIDKFPISRPNLTFSTLTVSNMSPEDSSIYLCSVLLAGGGTSETQYFGPGTRLLVL.

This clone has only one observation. CDR3 residues: CASSLYVNTEAFF. As DNA, the CDR3 is TGTGCCAGCAGCCTGTATGTGAACACTGAAGCTTTCTTT. The genes are TRBV7-9 and TRBJ1-1; D is undetermined. V was trimmed by 5 bases and J by 0 bases, leaving 7 bases between them. Germline V gene data show CDR1 as SEHNR and CDR2 as FQNEAQ (reference sequence). The CDR3 sequence is 13 residues long.

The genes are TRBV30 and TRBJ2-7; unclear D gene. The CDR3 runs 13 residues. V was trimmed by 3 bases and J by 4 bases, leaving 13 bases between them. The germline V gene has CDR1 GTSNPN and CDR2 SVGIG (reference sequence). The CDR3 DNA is TGTGCCTGGAGAGGCCCGAGGTTGTACGAGCAGTACTTC. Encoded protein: CAWRGPRLYEQYF.

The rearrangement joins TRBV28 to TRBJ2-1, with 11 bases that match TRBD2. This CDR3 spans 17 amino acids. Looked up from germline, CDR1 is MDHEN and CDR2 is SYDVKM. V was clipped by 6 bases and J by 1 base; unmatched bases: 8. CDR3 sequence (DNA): TGTGCCAGCAGCCCCGGGACTAGCGGAATTTCCTACAATGAGCAGTTCTTC. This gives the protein CASSPGTSGISYNEQFF.

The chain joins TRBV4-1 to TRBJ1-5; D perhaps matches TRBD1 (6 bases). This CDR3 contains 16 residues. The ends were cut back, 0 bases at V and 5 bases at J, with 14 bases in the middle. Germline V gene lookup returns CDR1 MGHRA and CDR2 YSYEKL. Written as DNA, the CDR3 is TGCGCCAGCAGCCAAGAAGGCAGGGGACTTGATCAGCCCCAGCATTTT. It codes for CASSQEGRGLDQPQHF.

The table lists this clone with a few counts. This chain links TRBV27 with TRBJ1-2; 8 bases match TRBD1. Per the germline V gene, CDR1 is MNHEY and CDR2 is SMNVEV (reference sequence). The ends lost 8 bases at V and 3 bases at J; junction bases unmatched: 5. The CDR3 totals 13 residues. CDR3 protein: CASHSQGDYGYTF. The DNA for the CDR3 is TGTGCCAGCCACTCACAGGGGGACTATGGCTACACCTTC.

In DNA, the CDR3 is TGTGCCAGCAGATTCCGACTAGCGGACACAGATACGCAGTATTTT. Translated, it gives CASRFRLADTDTQYF. The chain recombines TRBV5-4 with TRBJ2-3, with 9 bases aligning to TRBD2. The CDR3 consists of 15 residues. Germline V gene data show CDR1 as SGHNT and CDR2 as YYREEE (reference sequence). V lost 5 bases, J lost 2 bases, and 6 bases stayed unmatched.